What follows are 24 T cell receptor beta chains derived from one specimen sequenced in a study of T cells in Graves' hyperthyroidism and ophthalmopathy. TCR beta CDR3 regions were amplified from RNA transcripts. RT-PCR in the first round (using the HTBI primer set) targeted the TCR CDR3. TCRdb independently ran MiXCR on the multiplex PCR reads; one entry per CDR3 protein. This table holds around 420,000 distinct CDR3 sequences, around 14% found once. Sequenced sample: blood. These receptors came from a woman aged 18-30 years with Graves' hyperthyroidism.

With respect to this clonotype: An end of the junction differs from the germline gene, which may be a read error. Here the CDR3 reads CASRILAGGTGGDERFF. CDR3 nucleotide sequence: TGTGCCAGCAGGATACTAGCGGGAGGAACCGGGGGTGATGAGCGGTTCTTC. V and J are TRBV6-1 and TRBJ2-1, with 12 nucleotides matching TRBD2. Germline V lookup: CDR1 MNHNS, CDR2 SASEGT. The CDR3 length is 17 residues.

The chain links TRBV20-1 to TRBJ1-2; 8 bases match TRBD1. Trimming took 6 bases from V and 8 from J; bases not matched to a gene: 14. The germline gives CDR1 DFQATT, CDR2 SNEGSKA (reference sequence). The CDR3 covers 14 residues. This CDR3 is CSANMPGGAGGYTF. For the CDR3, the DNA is TGCAGTGCCAATATGCCAGGGGGCGCAGGGGGCTACACCTTC.

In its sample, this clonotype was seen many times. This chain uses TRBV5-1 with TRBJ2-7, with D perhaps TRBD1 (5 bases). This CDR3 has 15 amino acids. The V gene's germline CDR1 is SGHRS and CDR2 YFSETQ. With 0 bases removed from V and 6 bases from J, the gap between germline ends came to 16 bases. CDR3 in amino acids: CASSLEARAPREQYF. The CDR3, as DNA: TGCGCCAGCAGCTTGGAGGCCAGGGCGCCGCGCGAGCAGTACTTC.

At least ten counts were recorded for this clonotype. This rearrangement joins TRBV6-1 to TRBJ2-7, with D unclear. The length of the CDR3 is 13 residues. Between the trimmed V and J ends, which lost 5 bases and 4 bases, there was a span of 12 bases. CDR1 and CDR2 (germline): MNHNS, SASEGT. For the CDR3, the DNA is TGTGCCAGCAGTCAGGATAGGCGGTACGAGCAGTACTTC. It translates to CASSQDRRYEQYF.

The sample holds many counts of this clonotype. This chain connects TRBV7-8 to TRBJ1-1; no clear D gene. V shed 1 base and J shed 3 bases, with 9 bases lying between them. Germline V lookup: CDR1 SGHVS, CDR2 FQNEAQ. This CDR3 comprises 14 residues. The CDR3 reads CASSLGPAHTEAFF. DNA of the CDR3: TGTGCCAGCAGCTTAGGGCCTGCCCACACTGAAGCTTTCTTT.

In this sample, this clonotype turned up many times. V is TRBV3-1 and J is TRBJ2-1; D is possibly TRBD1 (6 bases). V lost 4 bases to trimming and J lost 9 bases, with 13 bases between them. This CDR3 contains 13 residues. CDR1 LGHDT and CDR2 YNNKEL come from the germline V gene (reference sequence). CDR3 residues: CASSRRQDTEQFF. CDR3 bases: TGTGCCAGCAGCCGTCGACAGGACACTGAGCAGTTCTTC.

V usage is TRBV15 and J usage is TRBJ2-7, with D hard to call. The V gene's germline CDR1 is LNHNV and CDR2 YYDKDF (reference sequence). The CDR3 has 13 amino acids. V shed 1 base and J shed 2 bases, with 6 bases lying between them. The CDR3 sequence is CATSRGYAYEQYF. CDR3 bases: TGTGCCACCAGCAGAGGATACGCCTACGAGCAGTACTTC.

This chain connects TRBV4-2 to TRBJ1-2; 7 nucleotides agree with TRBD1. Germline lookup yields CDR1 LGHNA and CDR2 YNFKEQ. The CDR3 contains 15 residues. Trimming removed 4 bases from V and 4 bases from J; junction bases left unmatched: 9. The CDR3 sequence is CASSPDRDGGYGYTF. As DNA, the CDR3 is TGTGCCAGCAGCCCCGACAGGGACGGGGGCTATGGCTACACCTTC.

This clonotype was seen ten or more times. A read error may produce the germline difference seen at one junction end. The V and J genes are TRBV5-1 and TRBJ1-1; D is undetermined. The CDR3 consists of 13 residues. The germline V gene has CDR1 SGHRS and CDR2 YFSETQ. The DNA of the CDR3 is TGTGCCAGCAGCTTAGAGGTGAACACTGAAGCTTTCTTT. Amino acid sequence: CASSLEVNTEAFF.

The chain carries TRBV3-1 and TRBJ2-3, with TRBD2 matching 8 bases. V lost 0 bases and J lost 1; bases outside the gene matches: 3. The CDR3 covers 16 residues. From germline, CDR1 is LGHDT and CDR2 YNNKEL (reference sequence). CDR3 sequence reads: CASSQESTSGTDTQYF. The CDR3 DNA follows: TGTGCCAGCAGCCAAGAATCGACTAGCGGCACAGATACGCAGTATTTT.

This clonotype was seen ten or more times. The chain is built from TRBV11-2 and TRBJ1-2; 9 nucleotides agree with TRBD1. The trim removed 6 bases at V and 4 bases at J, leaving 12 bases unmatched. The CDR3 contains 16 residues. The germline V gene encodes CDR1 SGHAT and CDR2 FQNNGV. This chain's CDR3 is CASRPPGQGSAYGYTF. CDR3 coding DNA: TGTGCCAGCAGACCACCGGGACAGGGCTCTGCCTATGGCTACACCTTC.

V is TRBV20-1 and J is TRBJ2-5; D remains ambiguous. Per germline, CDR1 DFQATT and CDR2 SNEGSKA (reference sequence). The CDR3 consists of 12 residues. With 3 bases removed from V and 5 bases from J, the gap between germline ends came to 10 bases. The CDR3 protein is CSASRLEETQYF. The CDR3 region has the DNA TGCAGTGCTAGTCGGCTTGAGGAGACCCAGTACTTC.

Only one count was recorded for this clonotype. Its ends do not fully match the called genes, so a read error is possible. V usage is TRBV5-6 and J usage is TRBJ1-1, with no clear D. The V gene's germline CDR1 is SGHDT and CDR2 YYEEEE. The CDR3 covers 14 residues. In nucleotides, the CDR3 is TGTGCCAGCAGCTTGGGTCAGACTTACACTGAAGCTTTATTT. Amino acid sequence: CASSLGQTYTEALF.

The CDR3 sequence: CASGLLGTTEAFF. In nucleotides, the CDR3 is TGCGCCAGCGGACTTTTAGGGACCACTGAAGCTTTCTTT. The chain is built from TRBV5-1 and TRBJ1-1; a possible D gene is TRBD1 (5 bases). The germline V gene has CDR1 SGHRS and CDR2 YFSETQ. V gave up 7 bases and J gave up 4 bases, with 14 bases separating them. CDR3 length equals 13 residues.

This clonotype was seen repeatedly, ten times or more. The CDR3 loop reads CSARPPGDHEQYF. The CDR3 DNA sequence: TGCAGTGCTAGACCCCCAGGGGACCACGAGCAGTACTTC. The chain employs TRBV20-1 and TRBJ2-7; the D gene is possibly TRBD1 (6 bases). This CDR3 comprises 13 residues. The V end was cut by 2 bases, the J end by 5 bases, with 13 bases between. CDR1 is DFQATT and CDR2 is SNEGSKA in the germline V gene (reference sequence).

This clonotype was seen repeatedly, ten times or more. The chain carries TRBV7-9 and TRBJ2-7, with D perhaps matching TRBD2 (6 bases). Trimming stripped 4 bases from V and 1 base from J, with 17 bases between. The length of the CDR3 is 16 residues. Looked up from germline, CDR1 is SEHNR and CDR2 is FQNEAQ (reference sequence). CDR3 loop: CASSSPEGAGSYEQYF. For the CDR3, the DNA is TGTGCCAGCAGCTCGCCGGAGGGAGCCGGATCCTACGAGCAGTACTTC.

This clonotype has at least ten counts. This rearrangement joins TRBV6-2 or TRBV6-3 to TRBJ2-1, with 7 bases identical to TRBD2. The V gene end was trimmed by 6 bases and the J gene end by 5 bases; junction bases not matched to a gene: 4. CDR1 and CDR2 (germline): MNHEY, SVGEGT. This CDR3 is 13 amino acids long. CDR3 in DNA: TGTGCCAGCAGATTCGGGGGGAACAATGAGCAGTTCTTC. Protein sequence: CASRFGGNNEQFF.

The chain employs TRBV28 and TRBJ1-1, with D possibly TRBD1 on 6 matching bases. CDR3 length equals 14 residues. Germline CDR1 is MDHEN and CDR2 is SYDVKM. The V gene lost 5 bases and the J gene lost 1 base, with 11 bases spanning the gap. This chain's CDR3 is CASSVQGWNTEAFF. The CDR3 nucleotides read TGTGCCAGCAGTGTACAGGGATGGAACACTGAAGCTTTCTTT.

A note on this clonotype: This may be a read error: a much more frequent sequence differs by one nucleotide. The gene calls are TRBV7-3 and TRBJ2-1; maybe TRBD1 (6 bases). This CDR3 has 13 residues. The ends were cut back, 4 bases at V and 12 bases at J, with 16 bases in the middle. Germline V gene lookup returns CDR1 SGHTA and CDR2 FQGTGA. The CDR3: CASSSVSGRGQFF. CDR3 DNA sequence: TGTGCCAGCAGCTCGGTCAGCGGCAGGGGGCAGTTCTTC.

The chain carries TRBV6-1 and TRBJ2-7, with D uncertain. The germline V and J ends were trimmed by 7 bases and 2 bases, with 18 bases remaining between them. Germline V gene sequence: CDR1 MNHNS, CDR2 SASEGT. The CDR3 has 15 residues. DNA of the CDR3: TGTGCCAGCACGGCCGACGGGCACGGACCCTACGAGCAGTACTTC. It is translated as CASTADGHGPYEQYF.

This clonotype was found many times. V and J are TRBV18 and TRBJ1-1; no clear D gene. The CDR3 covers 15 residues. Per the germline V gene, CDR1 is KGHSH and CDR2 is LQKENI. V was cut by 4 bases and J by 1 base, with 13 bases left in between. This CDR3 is CASSQIPTPNTEAFF. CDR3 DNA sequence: TGTGCCAGCTCACAAATACCGACACCGAACACTGAAGCTTTCTTT.

The CDR3 nucleotides are TGTGCCAGCAGCCCGGCACAGCACTATGGCTACACCTTC. Protein: CASSPAQHYGYTF. The rearrangement uses TRBV6-1 and TRBJ1-2; D gene uncertain. Trimming left V 6 bases short and J 3 bases short, with 11 bases between. The germline gives CDR1 MNHNS, CDR2 SASEGT. The CDR3 has 13 amino acids.

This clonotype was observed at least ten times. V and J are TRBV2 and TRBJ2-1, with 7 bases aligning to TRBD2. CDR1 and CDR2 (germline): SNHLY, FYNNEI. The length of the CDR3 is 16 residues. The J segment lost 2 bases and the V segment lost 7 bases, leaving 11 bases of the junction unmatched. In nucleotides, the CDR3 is TGTGCCAGCAACAAAGCGGCGGGAGTAACCTACAATGAGCAGTTCTTC. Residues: CASNKAAGVTYNEQFF.

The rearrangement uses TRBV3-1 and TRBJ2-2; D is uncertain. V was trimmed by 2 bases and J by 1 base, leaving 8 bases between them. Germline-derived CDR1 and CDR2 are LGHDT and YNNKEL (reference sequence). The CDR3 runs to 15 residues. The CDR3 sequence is CASSQLGRNTGELFF. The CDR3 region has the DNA TGTGCCAGCAGCCAACTTGGCAGGAACACCGGGGAGCTGTTTTTT.